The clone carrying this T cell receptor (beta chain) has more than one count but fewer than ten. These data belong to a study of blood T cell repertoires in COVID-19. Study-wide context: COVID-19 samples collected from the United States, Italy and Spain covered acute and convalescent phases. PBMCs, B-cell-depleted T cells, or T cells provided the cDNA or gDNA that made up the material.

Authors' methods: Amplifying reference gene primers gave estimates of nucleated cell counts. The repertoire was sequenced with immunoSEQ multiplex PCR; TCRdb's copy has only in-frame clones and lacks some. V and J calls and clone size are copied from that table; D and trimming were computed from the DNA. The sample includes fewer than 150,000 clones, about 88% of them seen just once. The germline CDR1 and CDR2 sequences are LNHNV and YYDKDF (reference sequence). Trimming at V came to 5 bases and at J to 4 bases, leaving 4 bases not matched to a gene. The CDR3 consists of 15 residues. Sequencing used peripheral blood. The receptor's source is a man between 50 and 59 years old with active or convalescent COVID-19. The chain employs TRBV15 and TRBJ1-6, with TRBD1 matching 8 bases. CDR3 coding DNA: TGTGCCACCAGCTTGGACAGGGTTTATAATTCACCCCTCCACTTT. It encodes CATSLDRVYNSPLHF.